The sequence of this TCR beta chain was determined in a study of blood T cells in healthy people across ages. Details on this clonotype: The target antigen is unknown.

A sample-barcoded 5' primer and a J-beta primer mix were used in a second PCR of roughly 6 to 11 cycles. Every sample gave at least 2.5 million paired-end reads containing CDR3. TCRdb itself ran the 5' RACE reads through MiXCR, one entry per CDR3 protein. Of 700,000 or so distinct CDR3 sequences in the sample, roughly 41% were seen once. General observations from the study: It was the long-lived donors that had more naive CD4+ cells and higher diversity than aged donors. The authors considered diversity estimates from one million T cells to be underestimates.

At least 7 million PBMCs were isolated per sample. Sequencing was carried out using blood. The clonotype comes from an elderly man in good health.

In nucleotides, the CDR3 is TGCAGCGGCCTGGCGGGACAGGGCGCGTTCTTC. This gives the protein CSGLAGQGAFF. V is TRBV29-1 and J is TRBJ2-1, with TRBD1 matching over 9 bases. The length of the CDR3 is 11 residues. With 7 bases clipped from V and 15 bases from J, the junction kept 10 bases outside the gene matches. Germline V gene lookup returns CDR1 SQVTM and CDR2 ANQGSEA.